The next 4 T cell receptor beta chains were all read from a single sample in a study of blood T cell repertoires in COVID-19. This table comes from immunoSEQ multiplex PCR, and its TCRdb copy is limited to in-frame clones, with some not included. The sample has roughly 310,000 clones, under 90% seen once. Sample: peripheral blood. The receptors were sampled from a woman aged 30 to 39 with COVID-19, enrolled during active disease.

This chain joins TRBV18 and TRBJ2-7, with 8 bases fitting TRBD1. Germline values: CDR1 KGHSH, CDR2 LQKENI. With 6 bases clipped from V and 5 bases from J, the junction kept 6 bases outside the gene matches. This CDR3 has 13 amino acids. CDR3 in DNA: TGTGCCAGCTCTCGTCAGGACAGGGACGAGCAGTACTTC. This gives the protein CASSRQDRDEQYF.

This chain connects TRBV15 to TRBJ2-5, with TRBD2 matching 15 bases. The length of the CDR3 is 16 residues. V trimming: 5 bases; J trimming: 5 bases; junction bases outside the gene matches: 6. Germline lookup yields CDR1 LNHNV and CDR2 YYDKDF (reference sequence). CDR3 loop: CATSRPGLAGGETQYF. DNA for the CDR3: TGTGCCACCAGCCGACCGGGACTAGCGGGAGGTGAGACCCAGTACTTC.

CDR3 nucleotides: TGTGCCAGTAGTACGACAGGAACTAGATCCGAGCAGTACTTC. It codes for CASSTTGTRSEQYF. The rearrangement joins TRBV19 to TRBJ2-7; possibly TRBD1 for D (6 bases). Germline V gene lookup returns CDR1 LNHDA and CDR2 SQIVND (reference sequence). This CDR3 region has 14 residues. The V gene lost 4 bases and the J gene lost 6 bases, with 16 bases spanning the gap. The whole variable domain, remainder taken from reference TRBV19 and TRBJ2-7, is DGGITQSPKYLFRKEGQNVTLSCEQNLNHDAMYWYRQDPGQGLRLIYYSQIVNDFQKGDIAEGYSVSREKKESFPLTVTSAQKNPTAFYLCASSTTGTRSEQYFGPGTRLTVT.

The chain uses TRBV6-2 or TRBV6-3 and TRBJ1-2, with 9 nucleotides matching TRBD1. Germline-derived CDR1 and CDR2 are MNHEY and SVGEGT. The CDR3 has 16 residues. V lost 6 bases to trimming and J lost 7 bases; unmatched junction nucleotides: 15. CDR3 DNA sequence: TGTGCCAGCAGCCAGACCGTACAGGGGGCAATGGCTGGCTACACCTTC. Translated: CASSQTVQGAMAGYTF.